This T cell receptor (beta chain) was documented in a study of T cells after yellow fever vaccination. This CDR3 is built from 17 residues. In germline, CDR1 is WNHNN, CDR2 SYGVQD (reference sequence). V lost 0 bases to trimming and J lost 1 base, with 14 bases between them. This clonotype was counted at least ten times. Template-switching 5'RACE yielded the TCR cDNA; a universal primer site and UMIs were added in the process. Each CDR3 protein gets one entry after TCRdb re-called the 5' RACE reads with MiXCR. Of some 250,000 distinct CDR3 sequences in the sample, 3.6% were seen once. Sequenced material: PBMCs, taken 15 days after the yellow fever booster vaccination. This receptor was taken from a man younger than 30 who received the YFV17D yellow fever vaccine. This sequence joins TRBV10-1 and TRBJ2-3; D gene uncertain. The CDR3 protein is CASSESTSDRGTDTQYF. The CDR3 DNA reads as TGCGCCAGCAGTGAGTCGACTTCGGACCGGGGCACAGATACGCAGTATTTT.